A single T cell receptor beta chain is shown here with its context. TCR beta was sequenced from blood CD8+ and CD4+ T cells. While serving as controls, healthy donors were matched for age and sex. The sample originates from a study of CD8 T cells in Susac syndrome. RNA amounts of about 0.5 to 1 ug underwent reverse transcription with random hexamers. The TCR beta CDR3 was amplified by immunoSEQ multiplex PCR across 54 Vbeta, 13 Jbeta. One entry per CDR3 protein, called by TCRdb with MiXCR from the immunoSEQ multiplex PCR reads. Among 80,000 or so distinct CDR3 sequences listed, roughly 93% were seen once. Looked up from germline, CDR1 is SQVTM and CDR2 is ANQGSEA. The CDR3 loop spans 16 amino acids. V lost 2 bases, J lost 0 bases, and 14 bases lay in between.

Sequences were obtained from CD8+ T cells from PBMCs. This TCR came from a human donor in good health. The chain links TRBV29-1 to TRBJ2-1, with a possible D match to TRBD1 (6 bases). CDR3 nucleotide sequence: TGCAGCGTTGAACCGACAGGTCCTTCCTCCTACAATGAGCAGTTCTTC. Translation: CSVEPTGPSSYNEQFF.